The TCR beta chain under discussion was sequenced for a study of cytotoxic CD8 clonotypes in ibrutinib-treated CLL. Germline assignment: CDR1 MNHNY and CDR2 SVGAGI (reference sequence). The V end lost 2 bases, the J end lost 2 bases, and 7 bases lay between the germline ends. CDR3 length: 13 amino acids. Assay: immunoSEQ multiplex PCR; the TCRdb copy retains only in-frame clones and omits some. The profile covers about 140,000 clones, with 77% appearing a single time and 28% taken by the ten largest. This sample comprised PBMCs, obtained after 12 months of ibrutinib treatment. The rearrangement joins TRBV6-6 to TRBJ2-7, with D hard to call. This clonotype was sampled from a human donor with chronic lymphocytic leukemia. The CDR3 sequence: CASSYRGAYEQYF. The CDR3 DNA is TGTGCCAGCAGTTACCGAGGCGCCTACGAGCAGTACTTC.